This TCR beta chain originates from a study of CD4 T cells in relation to SARS-CoV-2 and coronaviruses. As regards this clone: No antigen is known for it.

CD4+ T cells from unexposed donors were obtained before the COVID-19 pandemic (2011-2018). After roughly 9 days of culture, CD4+ T cells were isolated. The CDR3 is 13 amino acids. CDR1 is SGHVS and CDR2 is FQNEAQ in the germline V gene. Trimming pared 1 base from V and 1 base from J, leaving 4 bases between. The data were produced by immunoSEQ multiplex PCR, yet TCRdb's version contains in-frame clones alone and is incomplete. The repertoire holds 26,000 or so clones, around 73% seen once, with about 20% in the top ten. The source of this sequence is a human donor in good health. The chain combines TRBV7-8 with TRBJ2-5; D uncertain. Sequenced input: CD4+ T cells from PBMCs, cultured in vitro. CDR3 in amino acids: CASSLDPQETQYF. The DNA for the CDR3 is TGTGCCAGCAGCTTAGATCCCCAAGAGACCCAGTACTTC.